These 4 T cell receptor beta chains were all obtained from the same sample, sequenced in a study of early T cells in non-severe SARS-CoV-2 infection. TCRdb re-derived calls from the 5' RACE reads in MiXCR, one entry per CDR3 protein. This sample has about 33,000 distinct CDR3 sequences, with about 4.7% found just once. Material: whole blood. Every receptor here comes from an adult who was a healthcare worker with PCR-confirmed SARS-CoV-2 infection or an uninfected control (not recorded which).

The CDR3 sequence is CASSVLAGGPGEQFF. DNA of the CDR3: TGTGCCAGCAGCGTACTAGCGGGGGGGCCCGGTGAGCAGTTCTTC. The chain recombines TRBV11-2 with TRBJ2-1, with TRBD2 identical over 13 bases. Germline CDR1 SGHAT, CDR2 FQNNGV. This CDR3 is 15 amino acids long. Germline trimming cut 5 bases from V and 9 bases from J; bases unmatched to any gene: 7.

This clonotype was detected ten times or more. The chain links TRBV5-6 to TRBJ2-7; D is possibly TRBD2 (5 bases). The V and J ends lost 4 bases and 4 bases respectively, with 21 bases between them. Germline loops: CDR1 SGHDT, CDR2 YYEEEE. The CDR3 length is 16 residues. In DNA form, the CDR3 reads TGTGCCAGCAGCCCGAAGAGGGAAGGAGTCCTTTACGAGCAGTACTTC. The encoded protein is CASSPKREGVLYEQYF.

This clonotype was observed a few times. The chain couples TRBV15 to TRBJ2-1; no clear D. V lost 3 bases to trimming and J lost 9 bases, with 9 bases between them. Germline CDR1 LNHNV, CDR2 YYDKDF (reference sequence). CDR3 length: 12 residues. In nucleotides, the CDR3 is TGTGCCACCAGCAGTGTGCCAAGTGAGCAGTTCTTC. This codes for CATSSVPSEQFF.

The table lists this clonotype with many counts. J is TRBJ1-6 and V is TRBV7-2, with 7 bases identical to TRBD1. The CDR3 is made up of 13 amino acids. Germline V gene data show CDR1 as SGHTA and CDR2 as FQGNSA. V lost 6 bases, J lost 14 bases, and 10 bases stayed unmatched. The CDR3 sequence: CASSRDRTLALHF. CDR3 DNA sequence: TGTGCCAGCAGTCGGGACAGAACCTTGGCCCTCCACTTT.